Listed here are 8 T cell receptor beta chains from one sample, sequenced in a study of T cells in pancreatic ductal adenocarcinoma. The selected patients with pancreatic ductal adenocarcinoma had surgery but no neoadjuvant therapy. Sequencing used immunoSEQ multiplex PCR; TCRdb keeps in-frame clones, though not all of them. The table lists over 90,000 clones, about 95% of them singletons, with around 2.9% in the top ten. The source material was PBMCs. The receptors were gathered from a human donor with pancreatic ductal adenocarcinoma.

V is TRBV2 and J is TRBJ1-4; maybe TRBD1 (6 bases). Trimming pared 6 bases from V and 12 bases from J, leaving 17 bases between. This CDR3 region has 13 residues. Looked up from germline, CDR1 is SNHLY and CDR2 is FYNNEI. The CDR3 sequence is CASSEDSIVELFF. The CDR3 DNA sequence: TGTGCCAGCAGCGAGGACAGCATTGTGGAACTGTTTTTT.

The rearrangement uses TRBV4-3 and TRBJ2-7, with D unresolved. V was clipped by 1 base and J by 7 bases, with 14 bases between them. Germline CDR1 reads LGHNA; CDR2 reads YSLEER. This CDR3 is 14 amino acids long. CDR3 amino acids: CASSQGPRSREQYF. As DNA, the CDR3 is TGCGCCAGCAGCCAAGGCCCCCGGTCGAGGGAGCAGTACTTC.

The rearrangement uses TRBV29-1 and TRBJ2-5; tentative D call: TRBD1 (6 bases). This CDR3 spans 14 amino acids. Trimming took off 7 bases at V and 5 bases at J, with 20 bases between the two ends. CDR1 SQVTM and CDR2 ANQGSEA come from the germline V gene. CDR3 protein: CSAPLRDMGETQYF. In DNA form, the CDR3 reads TGCAGCGCCCCCCTCCGGGACATGGGGGAGACCCAGTACTTC.

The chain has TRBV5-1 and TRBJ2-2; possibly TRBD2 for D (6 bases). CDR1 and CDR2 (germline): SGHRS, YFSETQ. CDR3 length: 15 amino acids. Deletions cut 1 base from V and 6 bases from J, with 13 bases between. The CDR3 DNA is TGCGCCAGCAGCTTGCTAGCGATGGAGGCCGGGGAGCTGTTTTTT. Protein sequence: CASSLLAMEAGELFF.

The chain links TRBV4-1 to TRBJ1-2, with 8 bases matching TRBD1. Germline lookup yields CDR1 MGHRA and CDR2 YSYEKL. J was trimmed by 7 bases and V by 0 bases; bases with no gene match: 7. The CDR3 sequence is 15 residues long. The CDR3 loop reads CASSQEFAGGGGYTF. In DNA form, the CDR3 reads TGCGCCAGCAGCCAAGAATTCGCAGGGGGCGGTGGCTACACCTTC.

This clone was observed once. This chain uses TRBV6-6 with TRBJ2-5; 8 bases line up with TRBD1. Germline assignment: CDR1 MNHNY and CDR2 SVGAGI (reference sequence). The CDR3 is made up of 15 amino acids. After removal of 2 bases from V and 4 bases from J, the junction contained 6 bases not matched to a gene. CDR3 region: CASSYGRTGRETQYF. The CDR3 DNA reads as TGTGCCAGCAGTTACGGTAGGACAGGGAGAGAGACCCAGTACTTC.

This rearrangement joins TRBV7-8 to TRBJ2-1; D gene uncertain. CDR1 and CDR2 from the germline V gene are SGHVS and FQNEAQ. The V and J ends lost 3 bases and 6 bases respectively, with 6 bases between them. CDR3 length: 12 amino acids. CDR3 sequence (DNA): TGTGCCAGCAGCTTTGTCCTCAATGAGCAGTTCTTC. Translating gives CASSFVLNEQFF.

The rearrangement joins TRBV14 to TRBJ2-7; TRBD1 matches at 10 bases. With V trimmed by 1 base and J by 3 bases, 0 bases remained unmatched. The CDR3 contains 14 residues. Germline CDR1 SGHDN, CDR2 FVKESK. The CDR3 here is CASSQGTGGYEQYF. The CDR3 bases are TGTGCCAGCAGCCAAGGGACAGGGGGCTACGAGCAGTACTTC.